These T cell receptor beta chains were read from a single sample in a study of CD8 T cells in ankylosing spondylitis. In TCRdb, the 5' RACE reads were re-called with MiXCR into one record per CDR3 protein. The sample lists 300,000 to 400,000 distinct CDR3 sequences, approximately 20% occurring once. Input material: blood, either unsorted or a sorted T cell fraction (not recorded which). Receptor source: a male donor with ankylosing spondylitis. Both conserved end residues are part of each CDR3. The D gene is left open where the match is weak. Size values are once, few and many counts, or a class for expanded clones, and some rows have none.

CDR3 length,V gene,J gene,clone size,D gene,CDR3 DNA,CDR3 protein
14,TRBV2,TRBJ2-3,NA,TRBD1,TGTGCCAGCTCCGGGACAGGGAGAACAGATACGCAGTATTTT,CASSGTGRTDTQYF
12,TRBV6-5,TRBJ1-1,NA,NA,TGTGCCAGTGAGGCGAGGCCGGGGGTGGCTTTCTTT,CASEARPGVAFF
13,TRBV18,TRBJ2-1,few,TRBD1,TGTGCCAGCTCGGTTCTACAGGGGAATGAGCAGTTCTTC,CASSVLQGNEQFF
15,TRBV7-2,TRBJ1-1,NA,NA,TGTGCCAGCAGCTTATTGCAGGGGATGAACACTGAAGCTTTCTTT,CASSLLQGMNTEAFF
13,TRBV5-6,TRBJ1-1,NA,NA,TGTGCCAGCAGCTTGTCATCCTACACTGAAGCTTTCTTT,CASSLSSYTEAFF
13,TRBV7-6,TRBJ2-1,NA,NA,TGTGCCAGCAGCTTAGCGCTAGCCAATGAGCAGTTCTTC,CASSLALANEQFF
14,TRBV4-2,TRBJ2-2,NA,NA,TGTGCCAGCAGCCAAGAACGATACACCGGGGAGCTGTTTTTT,CASSQERYTGELFF
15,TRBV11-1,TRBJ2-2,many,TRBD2,TGTGCCAGCAGCCTGGGGACTAGCAGCGGCGGGGAGCTGTTTTTT,CASSLGTSSGGELFF
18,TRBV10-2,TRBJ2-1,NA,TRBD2,TGCGCCAGCACGGACCCGACGGGAGGCTACAGCTCCTACAATGAGCAGTTCTTC,CASTDPTGGYSSYNEQFF
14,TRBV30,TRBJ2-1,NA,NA,TGTGCCTGGACCCCTCGGGCGGGCACAATTGAGCAGTTCTTC,CAWTPRAGTIEQFF
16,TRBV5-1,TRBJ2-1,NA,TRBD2,TGCGCCAGCAGCCCGGTGATTAGCGGGAGTTATAATGAGCAGTTCTTC,CASSPVISGSYNEQFF
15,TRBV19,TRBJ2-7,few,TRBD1,TGTGCCAGTAGTCCTCGACAGGGGGGAACCTACGAGCAGTACTTC,CASSPRQGGTYEQYF
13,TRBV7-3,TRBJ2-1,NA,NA,TGTGCCAGCAGCTTAAGCCTAGCCAATGAGCAGTTCTTC,CASSLSLANEQFF
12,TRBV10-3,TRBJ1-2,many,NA,TGTGCCACCGCAGGCCCCAACTATGGCTACACCTTC,CATAGPNYGYTF
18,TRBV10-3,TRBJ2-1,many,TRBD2,TGTGCCATCAGTGGACAGTTTGCGCGGGAGGACTCCTACAATGAGCAGTTCTTC,CAISGQFAREDSYNEQFF
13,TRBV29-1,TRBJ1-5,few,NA,TGCAGCGTTGAGCCAGGGAGATGGAAGCCCCAGCATTTT,CSVEPGRWKPQHF
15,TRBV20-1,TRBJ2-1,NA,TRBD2,TGCAGTGCGAAAGGACTAGCGGGACTCTACAATGAGCAGTTCTTC,CSAKGLAGLYNEQFF
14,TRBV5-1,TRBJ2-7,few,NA,TGCGCCAGCAGCTTGGGGGTCTTGGCCGGAGAGCAGTACTTC,CASSLGVLAGEQYF
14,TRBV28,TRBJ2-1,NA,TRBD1,TGTGCCAGCATTTCAGGGGGCTCCTACAATGAGCAGTTCTTC,CASISGGSYNEQFF
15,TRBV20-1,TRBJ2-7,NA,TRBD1,TGCAGTGCTGAAGGTCGGGACAGGGGGCGTCTCGAGCAGTACTTC,CSAEGRDRGRLEQYF
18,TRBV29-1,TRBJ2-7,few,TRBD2,TGCAGCTCGAGAGGGCCTAAGCGGGAGTCTTCTAACTACTACGAGCAGTACTTC,CSSRGPKRESSNYYEQYF
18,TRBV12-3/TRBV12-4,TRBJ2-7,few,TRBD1,TGTGCCAGCAGTTTAGCGTTAGGGACAGGGGGGATCCCCTACGAGCAGTACTTC,CASSLALGTGGIPYEQYF
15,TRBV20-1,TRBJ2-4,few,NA,TGCAGTGCTAGAGATGGCATGAAAGCCAAAAACATTCAGTACTTC,CSARDGMKAKNIQYF
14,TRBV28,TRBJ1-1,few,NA,TGTGCCAGCAGTTGGGGGGGCCGGGACACTGAAGCTTTCTTT,CASSWGGRDTEAFF
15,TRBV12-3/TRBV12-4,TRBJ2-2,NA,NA,TGTGCCAGCAGCGGACTAGGGGGGAACACCGGGGAGCTGTTTTTT,CASSGLGGNTGELFF
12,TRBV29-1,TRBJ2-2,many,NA,TGCAGCTCCTCTGTAGGAGCCGGGGAGCTGTTTTTT,CSSSVGAGELFF
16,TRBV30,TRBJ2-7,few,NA,TGTGCCTGGAGTGTACCTCTGGGGACCCAAGTATACGAGCAGTACTTC,CAWSVPLGTQVYEQYF
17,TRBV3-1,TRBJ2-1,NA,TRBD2,TGTGCCAGCAGCCATTCTTATAGCGGGAGCTTATACAATGAGCAGTTCTTC,CASSHSYSGSLYNEQFF
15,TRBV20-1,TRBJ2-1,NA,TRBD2,TGCAGTGCTAGGAGGCTAGCGGGAGTTTACAATGAGCAGTTCTTC,CSARRLAGVYNEQFF
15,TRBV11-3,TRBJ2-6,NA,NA,TGTGCCAGCAGCTTAGTTCTCTCTGGGGCCAACGTCCTGACTTTC,CASSLVLSGANVLTF
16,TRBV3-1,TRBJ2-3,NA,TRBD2,TGTGCCAGCAGCCATTCCCTTAGCGGGAGCACAGATACGCAGTATTTT,CASSHSLSGSTDTQYF
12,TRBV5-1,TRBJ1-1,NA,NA,TGCGCCAGCAGCATAAGGGGTGGTGAAGCTTTCTTT,CASSIRGGEAFF
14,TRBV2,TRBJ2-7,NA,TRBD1,TGTGCCAGCGAGGGGGCAGGGATCTCCTACGAGCAGTACTTC,CASEGAGISYEQYF
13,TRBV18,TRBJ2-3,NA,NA,TGTGCCAGCTCACCAAGTTACACAGATACGCAGTATTTT,CASSPSYTDTQYF
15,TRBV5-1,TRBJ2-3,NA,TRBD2,TGCGCCAGCAGCGATGGGACTAGGATCACAGATACGCAGTATTTT,CASSDGTRITDTQYF
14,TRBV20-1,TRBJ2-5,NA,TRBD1,TGCAGTGCAGGGGGACAGGGAGCGTGGGAGACCCAGTACTTC,CSAGGQGAWETQYF
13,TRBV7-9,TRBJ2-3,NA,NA,TGTGCCAGCAGCCGGGACGCTACAGATACGCAGTATTTT,CASSRDATDTQYF
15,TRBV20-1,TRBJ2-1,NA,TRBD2,TGCAGCGGCGTAGCCCTAGCGGGAGGGCTTGGGGAGCAGTTCTTC,CSGVALAGGLGEQFF
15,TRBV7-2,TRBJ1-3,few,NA,TGTGCCAGCAGCTTAATTCCCTACTCTGGAAACACCATATATTTT,CASSLIPYSGNTIYF
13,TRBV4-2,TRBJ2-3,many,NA,TGTGCCAGCAGCCAAGGCAGGGTAGATACGCAGTATTTT,CASSQGRVDTQYF
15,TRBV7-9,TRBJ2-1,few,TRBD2,TGTGCCAGCAGCTTAGTACTAGCGGGATCCAATGAGCAGTTCTTC,CASSLVLAGSNEQFF